Presented here are 26 T cell receptor beta chains from one specimen sequenced in a study of shared clonotypes between healthy human individuals. Using immunoSEQ multiplex PCR, the repertoire was profiled, and TCRdb retains in-frame clones only, with some absent. Here the sample spans over 400,000 clones, around 85% being singletons. Sequencing was done on a sample of PBMCs. The receptors originated from a middle-aged woman in good health. Some clones in this sample may be carry-over from other donors' samples.

This chain joins TRBV30 and TRBJ1-1; D unresolved. The germline V and J ends were trimmed by 2 bases and 1 base, with 8 bases remaining between them. CDR1 GTSNPN and CDR2 SVGIG come from the germline V gene (reference sequence). The CDR3 has 13 residues. CDR3 bases: TGTGCCTGGAGTCTGCAGTCGAACACTGAAGCTTTCTTT. This gives the protein CAWSLQSNTEAFF.

CDR3 sequence: CASSPIRPVREKLFF. As DNA, the CDR3 is TGTGCCAGCAGTCCGATTAGACCCGTGCGCGAAAAACTGTTTTTT. J is TRBJ1-4 and V is TRBV6-6; D gene unclear. The ends were cut back, 5 bases at V and 8 bases at J, with 18 bases in the middle. The CDR3 extends over 15 amino acids. Germline CDR1 reads MNHNY; CDR2 reads SVGAGI (reference sequence).

The J gene is TRBJ1-5, the V gene TRBV18, with 11 bases identical to TRBD1. This CDR3 contains 17 residues. Unmatched junction bases numbered 6, after V lost 3 bases and J lost 2 bases. Looked up from germline, CDR1 is KGHSH and CDR2 is LQKENI. DNA of the CDR3: TGTGCCAGCTCACCGGGACAGGGGGGATACGGCAATCAGCCCCAGCATTTT. Its translation is CASSPGQGGYGNQPQHF.

Turning to this clone: In the same sample, other DNA sequences code for this CDR3. The chain carries TRBV28 and TRBJ2-6; D not certain. The V gene lost 3 bases and the J gene lost 4 bases, with 7 bases spanning the gap. The CDR3 is made up of 14 amino acids. The germline V gene has CDR1 MDHEN and CDR2 SYDVKM. The CDR3 region is CASSFLLGANVLTF. CDR3 DNA: TGTGCCAGCAGTTTCCTCTTGGGGGCCAACGTCCTGACTTTC.

The chain links TRBV27 to TRBJ2-1; tentative D call: TRBD2 (6 bases). The germline V and J ends were trimmed by 5 bases and 6 bases, with 8 bases remaining between them. Germline CDR1 and CDR2: MNHEY and SMNVEV (reference sequence). The CDR3 extends over 12 amino acids. The CDR3 nucleotides read TGTGCCAGCAGTCATAGCGGCAATGAGCAGTTCTTC. It specifies CASSHSGNEQFF.

As concerns this clone: A much larger clone is a single base away; this may be a read error. This specimen includes other DNA sequences encoding the same CDR3. The rearrangement uses TRBV7-9 and TRBJ2-3; D not resolved. Germline V gene data show CDR1 as SEHNR and CDR2 as FQNEAQ (reference sequence). V dropped 5 bases and J dropped 0 bases, with 3 bases sitting between them. The CDR3 extends over 12 amino acids. In DNA, the CDR3 is TGTGCCAGCAGCCTTAGCACAGATACGCAGTATTTT. Its protein product is CASSLSTDTQYF.

The rearrangement links TRBV30 to TRBJ1-2, with TRBD1 identical over 8 bases. The V and J ends lost 1 base and 8 bases, in that order; junction bases with no gene match: 9. The CDR3 has 14 residues. Germline-derived CDR1 and CDR2 are GTSNPN and SVGIG (reference sequence). The CDR3 protein is CAWSGGQAIWGYTF. The CDR3 DNA reads TGTGCCTGGAGTGGGGGACAGGCTATTTGGGGCTACACCTTC.

Within the sample, this clone is medium-sized. The sample contains more than one DNA sequence encoding this CDR3. The chain recombines TRBV9 with TRBJ1-4; perhaps TRBD1 as D (6 bases). The germline V and J ends were trimmed by 4 bases and 8 bases, with 9 bases remaining between them. This CDR3 contains 12 residues. Per germline, CDR1 SGDLS and CDR2 YYNGEE. As DNA, the CDR3 is TGTGCCAGCAGCCGAGGGGGGGAAAAACTGTTTTTT. Translation: CASSRGGEKLFF.

The chain couples TRBV9 to TRBJ2-5; 10 bases fit TRBD2. Germline V gene lookup returns CDR1 SGDLS and CDR2 YYNGEE. CDR3 length equals 16 residues. V shed 0 bases, J shed 5 bases, and the junction held 7 bases outside the gene matches. The CDR3 region has the DNA TGTGCCAGCAGCGTAGTGCCTAGCGGGAGCTTGGAGACCCAGTACTTC. Translated, it gives CASSVVPSGSLETQYF.

The J gene is TRBJ1-1, the V gene TRBV5-1, with 12 bases aligning to TRBD1. Trimming cost V 4 bases and J 7 bases; bases outside gene matches: 8. Per germline, CDR1 SGHRS and CDR2 YFSETQ. The CDR3 is made up of 15 amino acids. In DNA form, the CDR3 reads TGCGCCAGCAGCCCTTCCGGGACAGGGGGCGGTGAAGCTTTCTTT. Its translation is CASSPSGTGGGEAFF.

Concerning this clone: A far larger clone is one nucleotide away, so this likely arose from a read error. V gene TRBV30 combines with J gene TRBJ2-1; D is possibly TRBD2 (5 bases). The CDR3 runs to 14 residues. Germline loops: CDR1 GTSNPN, CDR2 SVGIG (reference sequence). CDR3 protein: CSWKRENSYNEQFF. CDR3 bases: TGTTCCTGGAAAAGGGAGAACTCCTACAATGAGCAGTTCTTC.

Concerning this clone itself: Since a far larger clone is one base different, this is likely a read error. The chain recombines TRBV29-1 with TRBJ1-4, with D maybe TRBD1 (6 bases). The germline V gene has CDR1 SQVTM and CDR2 ANQGSEA. V was pared by 7 bases and J by 8 bases, with 26 bases between. The CDR3 runs to 16 residues. The CDR3 spells CSGPLRRNREDEKLFF. CDR3 bases: TGCAGCGGTCCTCTCCGCCGGAACAGGGAGGACGAAAAACTGTTTTTT.

The sample holds one count of this clone. The chain joins TRBV27 to TRBJ2-4, with D possibly matching TRBD1 (6 bases). The CDR3 contains 14 residues. Trimming took 5 bases from V and 7 from J, leaving 15 bases between them. Germline V CDR1 and CDR2: MNHEY, SMNVEV (reference sequence). CDR3 loop: CASSTRDTGNIQYF. CDR3 bases: TGTGCCAGCAGTACCCGGGACACCGGGAACATTCAGTACTTC.

This rearrangement joins TRBV7-8 to TRBJ1-5, with D possibly matching TRBD1 (5 bases). V lost 4 bases and J 1 base, leaving 14 bases between the germline ends. The germline CDR1 and CDR2 sequences are SGHVS and FQNEAQ. This CDR3 region has 16 residues. This chain's CDR3 is CASSSTVVGSNQPQHF. CDR3 DNA: TGTGCCAGCAGCTCGACAGTGGTCGGCAGCAATCAGCCCCAGCATTTT. Based on the CDR3 plus reference TRBV7-8 and TRBJ1-5, the full variable domain is GAGVSQSPRYKVAKRGQDVALRCDPISGHVSLFWYQQALGQGPEFLTYFQNEAQLDKSGLPSDRFFAERPEGSVSTLKIQRTQQEDSAVYLCASSSTVVGSNQPQHFGDGTRLSIL.

On this clone itself: A far more abundant clone sits one base away, making this likely a read error. Other DNA sequences in the sample encode the same CDR3. The V call is TRBV30, the J call TRBJ2-4, with D hard to call. V lost 2 bases, J lost 5 bases, and 13 bases lay in between. Germline lookup yields CDR1 GTSNPN and CDR2 SVGIG (reference sequence). This CDR3 has 14 amino acids. The CDR3 coding sequence is TGTGCCTGGAGTTCGCGCGGACGGGAAAACATTCAGTACTTC. Translating gives CAWSSRGRENIQYF.

The V gene is TRBV2, the J gene TRBJ2-1; unclear D gene. Germline V lookup: CDR1 SNHLY, CDR2 FYNNEI. V was pared by 8 bases and J by 2 bases, with 10 bases between. The CDR3 is made up of 13 amino acids. CDR3 residues: CASGETTYNEQFF. The DNA for the CDR3 is TGTGCCAGCGGGGAAACGACCTACAATGAGCAGTTCTTC.

This clone was detected only once. The V gene is TRBV7-9, the J gene TRBJ2-7; D is perhaps TRBD2 (7 bases). From germline, CDR1 is SEHNR and CDR2 FQNEAQ (reference sequence). Trimming removed 4 bases at V and 2 bases at J, with 12 bases between. The CDR3 runs 14 residues. CDR3 sequence (DNA): TGTGCCAGCAGCTCCCAAGGGGGGGCCTACGAGCAGTACTTC. Amino acid sequence: CASSSQGGAYEQYF.

The rearrangement uses TRBV10-3 and TRBJ2-1; possible D gene TRBD1, 6 bases. The CDR3 contains 14 residues. V was cut by 7 bases and J by 6 bases, with 16 bases left in between. Germline lookup yields CDR1 ENHRY and CDR2 SYGVKD. CDR3 protein: CAITPRQAGNEQFF. CDR3 nucleotide sequence: TGTGCCATCACCCCGCGACAGGCCGGCAATGAGCAGTTCTTC.

J is TRBJ1-1 and V is TRBV2; D might be TRBD1 (6 bases). Germline values: CDR1 SNHLY, CDR2 FYNNEI. Deletions cut 8 bases from V and 0 bases from J, with 10 bases between. This CDR3 is built from 13 residues. CDR3 nucleotide sequence: TGTGCCAGCTCAGGGGACATGAACACTGAAGCTTTCTTT. The encoded protein is CASSGDMNTEAFF.

J is TRBJ1-2 and V is TRBV9, with 7 bases that match TRBD1. V was pared by 4 bases and J by 6 bases, with 21 bases of the junction left unmatched. The CDR3 consists of 18 residues. Germline CDR1 and CDR2: SGDLS and YYNGEE. CDR3 in DNA: TGTGCCAGCAGCACCAACCCCTCCCAGGGACAGACGAGCCATGGCTACACCTTC. As protein: CASSTNPSQGQTSHGYTF.

V gene TRBV2 combines with J gene TRBJ2-6; D gene ambiguous. The CDR3 loop spans 13 amino acids. V was trimmed by 7 bases and J by 1 base, leaving 5 bases between them. Looked up from germline, CDR1 is SNHLY and CDR2 is FYNNEI. CDR3 sequence reads: CASTWSGANVLTF. The CDR3 nucleotides are TGTGCCAGCACATGGTCTGGGGCCAACGTCCTGACTTTC.

The V call is TRBV13, the J call TRBJ1-1; D is unclear. Germline CDR1 PRHDT, CDR2 FYEKMQ (reference sequence). Trimming took 5 bases from V and 6 from J, leaving 13 bases between them. The CDR3 is made up of 13 amino acids. CDR3 nucleotide sequence: TGTGCCAGCAGCCAGACACCGGAGGCTGAAGCTTTCTTT. Residues: CASSQTPEAEAFF.

The rearrangement links TRBV27 to TRBJ2-1, with 7 bases identical to TRBD1. V lost 5 bases and J lost 8; bases outside the gene matches: 9. This CDR3 is 14 amino acids long. Germline values: CDR1 MNHEY, CDR2 SMNVEV (reference sequence). The CDR3 DNA sequence: TGTGCCAGCAGTAGGGGACAGACTTACGATGAGCAGTTCTTC. Protein: CASSRGQTYDEQFF.

This clone was recorded only once. J is TRBJ1-5 and V is TRBV6-1; D unclear. Looked up from germline, CDR1 is MNHNS and CDR2 is SASEGT. Trimming pared 6 bases from V and 5 bases from J, leaving 8 bases between. This CDR3 spans 12 amino acids. CDR3 in amino acids: CASRPGHQPQHF. The CDR3 coding sequence is TGTGCCAGCAGGCCCGGGCATCAGCCCCAGCATTTT.

The chain couples TRBV2 to TRBJ2-7; D is ambiguous. Germline loops: CDR1 SNHLY, CDR2 FYNNEI. V lost 3 bases and J 3 bases, leaving 9 bases between the germline ends. The CDR3 is made up of 13 amino acids. In nucleotides, the CDR3 is TGTGCCAGCAGTGAGGACGCTAGCTACGAGCAGTACTTC. This gives the protein CASSEDASYEQYF.

V and J are TRBV5-6 and TRBJ1-3, with D perhaps matching TRBD1 (6 bases). The germline V gene encodes CDR1 SGHDT and CDR2 YYEEEE. Trimming stripped 2 bases from V and 3 bases from J, with 9 bases between. The CDR3 covers 14 residues. As DNA, the CDR3 is TGTGCCAGCAGCTTCAGGGGTTTTGGAAACACCATATATTTT. The encoded protein is CASSFRGFGNTIYF.